This T cell receptor beta chain was documented in a study of beta chain features in type 1 diabetes. From germline, CDR1 is SEHNR and CDR2 FQNEAQ (reference sequence). The CDR3 runs to 12 residues. The V segment lost 5 bases and the J segment 13 bases; nucleotides outside the gene matches: 6. Using CD45RO/CCR7/CD25/CD127/CD95/CD27, CD4+ naive, central memory, regulatory and stem cell-like memory cells were sorted. The sequenced template was cDNA made from the entire isolated RNA. Read counts averaged around 3.6 million for samples of naive, central memory and regulatory T cells. Using immunoSEQ multiplex PCR, the repertoire was profiled, and TCRdb retains in-frame clones only, with some absent. The sample carries approximately 250,000 clones, 9.6% recorded once.

The sequence was collected from a woman aged 18-29 years in good health. Sequencing was carried out using naive CD4+ T cells from blood. V usage is TRBV7-9 and J usage is TRBJ2-7, with TRBD1 matching 12 bases. The DNA of the CDR3 is TGTGCCAGCAGCCCGGGGGACAGGGGGCTCTACTTC. This translates into CASSPGDRGLYF.